Below, 20 T cell receptor beta chains from the same sample are listed, as sequenced in a study of blood T cell repertoires in COVID-19. TCRdb keeps only in-frame clones here, not all; method: immunoSEQ multiplex PCR. There are about 370,000 clones in the sample; about 87% occur only once, and about 10% lies in the top ten. Sequencing used peripheral blood. The receptors were sampled from a woman in her 30s with COVID-19, enrolled during active disease.

V is TRBV15 and J is TRBJ2-3; tentatively, D is TRBD1 (6 bases). The CDR3 consists of 13 residues. The germline V gene encodes CDR1 LNHNV and CDR2 YYDKDF (reference sequence). V lost 1 base and J 5 bases, leaving 7 bases between the germline ends. As DNA, the CDR3 is TGTGCCACCAGCAGAGGGGGGCAAGATACGCAGTATTTT. This codes for CATSRGGQDTQYF.

This chain connects TRBV6-5 to TRBJ2-3, with TRBD2 matching over 9 bases. The V gene's germline CDR1 is MNHEY and CDR2 SVGAGI. The V segment lost 6 bases and the J segment 1 base; nucleotides outside the gene matches: 2. The CDR3 has 14 residues. The CDR3 DNA sequence: TGTGCCAGCAGCCGGACTAGCGGCACAGATACGCAGTATTTT. The encoded protein is CASSRTSGTDTQYF.

The chain carries TRBV28 and TRBJ1-6; D possibly corresponds to TRBD1 (6 bases). V lost 6 bases and J 7 bases, leaving 19 bases between the germline ends. CDR1 is MDHEN, CDR2 SYDVKM, per germline. The CDR3 totals 16 residues. The CDR3 DNA reads as TGTGCCAGCAGAAAGCTAGCCGGGACACCGAATTCACCCCTCCACTTT. Amino acid sequence: CASRKLAGTPNSPLHF.

The chain links TRBV6-5 to TRBJ2-2; TRBD1 matches 7 bases. Germline trimming cut 5 bases from V and 1 base from J; bases unmatched to any gene: 4. Germline lookup yields CDR1 MNHEY and CDR2 SVGAGI. The CDR3 consists of 15 residues. For the CDR3, the DNA is TGTGCCAGCAGTCAGGGACAGCTGAACACCGGGGAGCTGTTTTTT. It codes for CASSQGQLNTGELFF.

The chain couples TRBV5-5 to TRBJ2-7; tentatively, D is TRBD2 (6 bases). The CDR3 runs to 13 residues. Deletions cut 1 base from V and 3 bases from J, with 8 bases between. Germline V CDR1 and CDR2: SGHKS, YYEKEE (reference sequence). The DNA for the CDR3 is TGTGCCAGCAGCTTGCAGGGAGGCTACGAGCAGTACTTC. Protein sequence: CASSLQGGYEQYF.

The chain combines TRBV5-3 with TRBJ2-6; a weak D match, TRBD1 (6 bases). TRBV5-3 is classed as an ORF, of uncertain function. The CDR3 covers 15 residues. Trimming removed 0 bases at V and 2 bases at J, with 6 bases between. The CDR3 protein is CARSLEGAGANVLTF. The CDR3 nucleotides read TGTGCCAGAAGCTTGGAGGGGGCTGGGGCCAACGTCCTGACTTTC.

The rearrangement links TRBV5-4 to TRBJ2-1; D remains unclear. Trimming took 4 bases from V and 8 from J, leaving 19 bases between them. The germline gives CDR1 SGHNT, CDR2 YYREEE (reference sequence). The CDR3 extends over 15 amino acids. The CDR3 nucleotides read TGTGCCAGCAGCCGTGAAGCGCGACCCCCGGATGAGCAGTTCTTC. Its translation: CASSREARPPDEQFF.

The rearrangement joins TRBV4-1 to TRBJ2-7; 7 nucleotides align to TRBD1. The J segment lost 5 bases and the V segment lost 4 bases, leaving 5 bases of the junction unmatched. This CDR3 comprises 13 residues. In germline, CDR1 is MGHRA, CDR2 YSYEKL. The CDR3 spells CASSPMTGHEQYF. The DNA of the CDR3 is TGCGCCAGCAGCCCGATGACAGGGCACGAGCAGTACTTC.

J is TRBJ2-1 and V is TRBV28; a possible D gene is TRBD2 (6 bases). The CDR3 consists of 15 residues. V was clipped by 3 bases and J by 0 bases, with 9 bases between them. Germline values: CDR1 MDHEN, CDR2 SYDVKM. CDR3 DNA: TGTGCCAGCAGTTTGGACGGGAGCTCCTACAATGAGCAGTTCTTC. Protein product: CASSLDGSSYNEQFF.

The rearrangement joins TRBV6-5 to TRBJ1-5; D is possibly TRBD1 (5 bases). The CDR3 contains 15 residues. With 8 bases removed from V and 2 bases from J, the gap between germline ends came to 16 bases. The germline V gene has CDR1 MNHEY and CDR2 SVGAGI. This chain's CDR3 is CASVYGGRRNQPQHF. The DNA for the CDR3 is TGTGCCAGCGTCTACGGGGGTAGGCGCAATCAGCCCCAGCATTTT.

The chain has TRBV7-9 and TRBJ2-3, with 7 bases identical to TRBD1. CDR1 is SEHNR and CDR2 is FQNEAQ in the germline V gene (reference sequence). With 4 bases clipped from V and 2 bases from J, the junction kept 9 bases outside the gene matches. This CDR3 has 16 amino acids. CDR3 residues: CASSYRGEILTDTQYF. DNA of the CDR3: TGTGCCAGCAGCTACAGGGGTGAAATACTCACAGATACGCAGTATTTT.

The genes are TRBV7-3 and TRBJ2-5; 7 nucleotides align to TRBD1. The CDR3 is 13 residues long. CDR1 SGHTA and CDR2 FQGTGA come from the germline V gene. Trimming took 2 bases from V and 4 from J; bases not matched to a gene: 1. DNA of the CDR3: TGTGCCAGCAGCTTATGGACAGGAGAGACCCAGTACTTC. Its translation is CASSLWTGETQYF.

J is TRBJ2-4 and V is TRBV6-6; D gene unclear. Trimming stripped 7 bases from V and 8 bases from J, with 12 bases between. Germline V gene lookup returns CDR1 MNHNY and CDR2 SVGAGI (reference sequence). The CDR3 has 12 amino acids. In DNA, the CDR3 is TGTGCCAGCAAGCATTCTGGAGACATTCAGTACTTC. Its protein is CASKHSGDIQYF.

This clone was recorded a few times. The J gene is TRBJ2-7, the V gene TRBV9; D is unclear. The CDR3 runs 13 residues. The germline V and J ends were trimmed by 3 bases and 0 bases, with 7 bases remaining between them. CDR1 and CDR2 (germline): SGDLS, YYNGEE. The CDR3 bases are TGTGCCAGCAGCGCCGTAGACTCCTACGAGCAGTACTTC. It codes for CASSAVDSYEQYF.

CDR3 sequence (DNA): TGTGCCAGTAGGGGGACACGGAACACCGGGGAGCTGTTTTTT. Translating gives CASRGTRNTGELFF. The V call is TRBV19, the J call TRBJ2-2; weak D call: TRBD1 (6 bases). The germline V and J ends were trimmed by 6 bases and 1 base, with 9 bases remaining between them. This CDR3 spans 14 amino acids. The germline V gene encodes CDR1 LNHDA and CDR2 SQIVND (reference sequence).

This chain uses TRBV2 with TRBJ2-5, with TRBD1 matching over 10 bases. The CDR3 sequence is 12 residues long. CDR1 and CDR2 (germline): SNHLY, FYNNEI. V dropped 9 bases and J dropped 5; count of bases not matched to a gene: 3. This CDR3 is CARTGGAETQYF. The CDR3 DNA sequence: TGTGCCAGGACAGGGGGCGCGGAGACCCAGTACTTC.

This clone is a singleton in its sample. The chain employs TRBV2 and TRBJ1-1; D is unclear. Germline V gives CDR1 SNHLY, CDR2 FYNNEI. CDR3 length equals 16 residues. With 0 bases removed from V and 1 base from J, the gap between germline ends came to 12 bases. CDR3 in DNA: TGTGCCAGCAGTGAAGCTTCGAAACGGGGGAACACTGAAGCTTTCTTT. Protein product: CASSEASKRGNTEAFF. Filled out from reference TRBV2 and TRBJ1-1, the complete variable domain reads EPEVTQTPSHQVTQMGQEVILRCVPISNHLYFYWYRQILGQKVEFLVSFYNNEISEKSEIFDDQFSVERPDGSNFTLKIRSTKLEDSAMYFCASSEASKRGNTEAFFGQGTRLTVV.

The chain uses TRBV13 and TRBJ2-6; TRBD1 agrees at 7 bases. The V gene end was trimmed by 7 bases and the J gene end by 4 bases; junction bases not matched to a gene: 10. Germline assignment: CDR1 PRHDT and CDR2 FYEKMQ (reference sequence). The CDR3 runs 16 residues. CDR3: CASTVRGLTGANVLTF. The CDR3 DNA reads TGTGCCAGCACCGTAAGGGGGCTGACCGGGGCCAACGTCCTGACTTTC.

This clone was found once. J is TRBJ1-1 and V is TRBV5-1, with 8 bases lining up with TRBD1. The CDR3 has 12 amino acids. The germline gives CDR1 SGHRS, CDR2 YFSETQ. V shed 4 bases and J 8 bases; nucleotides not matched to a gene: 4. This CDR3 reads CASSRTGPEAFF. CDR3 DNA: TGCGCCAGCAGCAGGACAGGGCCCGAAGCTTTCTTT.

The CDR3 loop is CASSTPGLPLTSSYNEQFF. CDR3 sequence (DNA): TGTGCCAGCAGCACCCCGGGACTACCACTCACGAGCTCCTACAATGAGCAGTTCTTC. This chain connects TRBV11-2 to TRBJ2-1, with 7 bases matching TRBD2. CDR1 is SGHAT and CDR2 is FQNNGV in the germline V gene. Trimming at V came to 5 bases and at J to 0 bases, leaving 16 bases not matched to a gene. The CDR3 consists of 19 residues.